One sample yielded the 15 T cell receptor beta chains listed below, sequenced in a study of vaccination and CD4 T cells after COVID-19 (dated by TCRdb to between 2020 and 2023). The library came from PCR. The sequencing machine was an Illumina iSeq 100. DNA from cultured CD4+ T cells underwent TCR sequencing with the Oncomine TCR Beta short-read assay at the Johns Hopkins FTIC core. TCRdb reanalyzed the raw reads on its own, using fastp at Q25 for trimming and MiXCR for clone calling, and kept in-frame beta chains. Records with the same CDR3 protein are collapsed into one entry carrying the most frequent genes and DNA. The sample includes fewer than 20,000 distinct CDR3 sequences, with roughly 61% observed a single time. The ten biggest clones cover roughly 12% of the sample. Interpreted using the paper, the treatment or condition label stands for: approximately nine-day PBMC culture with coronavirus spike peptide pools or control peptides (ViraFEST assay).

Their antigens remain unidentified. What was sequenced was CD4+ T cells from blood, cultured in vitro. Source of these receptors: a human donor who had recovered from COVID-19.

The chain combines TRBV27 with TRBJ2-5; TRBD2 matches 7 bases. Per the germline V gene, CDR1 is MNHEY and CDR2 is SMNVEV (reference sequence). The CDR3 consists of 15 residues. Trimming cost V 3 bases and J 5 bases; bases outside gene matches: 9. The CDR3 spells CASSFKGGSDETQYF. The DNA for the CDR3 is TGTGCCAGCAGTTTTAAGGGCGGGAGTGATGAGACCCAGTACTTC.

This clonotype was seen a handful of times. The chain recombines TRBV6-1 with TRBJ2-7; no clear D gene. Trimming removed 2 bases from V and 2 bases from J, with 4 bases in between. CDR3 length: 12 residues. The germline CDR1 and CDR2 sequences are MNHNS and SASEGT. This CDR3 is CASSERTYEQYF. In DNA form, the CDR3 reads TGTGCCAGCAGTGAACGAACCTACGAGCAGTACTTC.

The chain links TRBV20-1 to TRBJ1-6; no firm D call. Germline CDR1 DFQATT, CDR2 SNEGSKA (reference sequence). The length of the CDR3 is 13 residues. V was clipped by 6 bases and J by 9 bases, with 15 bases between them. Written as DNA, the CDR3 is TGCAGTGCACTGACCGGGAAAGGTTCACCCCTCCACTTT. Translated, it gives CSALTGKGSPLHF.

The J gene is TRBJ2-7, the V gene TRBV21-1; TRBD1, the table's D call, was not compared with the DNA. TRBV21-1 counts as a pseudogene. The CDR3 runs 14 residues. The DNA of the CDR3 is TGTGCCAGCAGCAACATCGGGGGATACTACGAGCAGTACTTC. Amino acid sequence: CASSNIGGYYEQYF.

The chain links TRBV10-2 to TRBJ1-5, with unresolved D. This CDR3 is 13 amino acids long. Germline V gene data show CDR1 as WSHSY and CDR2 as SAAADI. V was pared by 7 bases and J by 7 bases, with 14 bases between. The CDR3 region is CASTEGARQPQHF. The CDR3 DNA follows: TGCGCCAGCACAGAAGGAGCACGCCAGCCCCAGCATTTT.

This clonotype was seen a single time. This chain uses TRBV5-1 with TRBJ2-2, with TRBD1 identical over 9 bases. Germline CDR1 and CDR2: SGHRS and YFSETQ. After removal of 4 bases from V and 4 bases from J, the junction contained 5 bases not matched to a gene. This CDR3 is 15 amino acids long. In DNA form, the CDR3 reads TGCGCCAGCAGCGAGGGGACAGGGTTCACCGGGGAGCTGTTTTTT. This gives the protein CASSEGTGFTGELFF.

The V call is TRBV3-1, the J call TRBJ2-1, with TRBD1 as a possible D gene (6 bases). V lost 0 bases, J lost 4 bases, and 13 bases lay in between. CDR1 is LGHDT and CDR2 is YNNKEL in the germline V gene (reference sequence). The CDR3 has 16 residues. CDR3 protein: CASSQEGDTPYNEQFF. As DNA, the CDR3 is TGTGCCAGCAGCCAAGAGGGGGACACTCCTTACAATGAGCAGTTCTTC.

This chain's CDR3 is CASSKLKTLPTVGSGWGSTDTQYF. CDR3 DNA: TGTGCCAGCAGCAAGCTGAAGACCCTTCCGACAGTGGGAAGCGGGTGGGGAAGCACAGATACGCAGTATTTT. The chain joins TRBV21-1 to TRBJ2-3; no DNA check was done on the table's D call, TRBD2. TRBV21-1 is marked as a pseudogene. The CDR3 spans 24 residues.

This clonotype has only a few counts. The junction does not match germline at one end; this may be a read error. The V call is TRBV7-7, the J call TRBJ1-1; the D is unclear. Germline CDR1 SSHAT, CDR2 FNYEAQ (reference sequence). The CDR3 has 13 residues. The chain's CDR3 is CASSSSPNTEAFF. CDR3 in DNA: TGTGCTAGCAGCTCTAGTCCAAACACTGAAGCTTTCTTT.

The chain has TRBV5-4 and TRBJ1-1; 11 bases agree with TRBD1. Germline V gene sequence: CDR1 SGHNT, CDR2 YYREEE (reference sequence). This CDR3 has 18 amino acids. J was trimmed by 1 base and V by 4 bases; bases with no gene match: 12. Here the CDR3 reads CASSPPGQGGFRNTEAFF. The CDR3 DNA reads as TGTGCCAGCAGCCCACCGGGACAGGGGGGGTTTCGGAACACTGAAGCTTTCTTT.

There are a few counts of this clonotype. Here the CDR3 reads CSASVGGLNTEAFF. For the CDR3, the DNA is TGCAGTGCTAGCGTGGGGGGCTTGAACACTGAAGCTTTCTTT. The chain employs TRBV20-1 and TRBJ1-1; TRBD1 might be the D (6 bases). V gave up 3 bases and J gave up 0 bases, with 11 bases separating them. Germline lookup yields CDR1 DFQATT and CDR2 SNEGSKA (reference sequence). This CDR3 contains 14 residues.

The gene calls are TRBV20-1 and TRBJ2-3; 10 positions match TRBD2. The CDR3 totals 19 residues. Germline CDR1 and CDR2: DFQATT and SNEGSKA (reference sequence). V was clipped by 4 bases and J by 2 bases; unmatched bases: 18. DNA of the CDR3: TGCAGTGCTACCCGGAGGGGGTTGACTAGCGGGTCTTACACAGATACGCAGTATTTT. Protein sequence: CSATRRGLTSGSYTDTQYF.

This sequence joins TRBV6-5 and TRBJ2-7, with 9 bases that match TRBD1. Germline V gene sequence: CDR1 MNHEY, CDR2 SVGAGI. V lost 4 bases to trimming and J lost 6 bases; unmatched junction nucleotides: 4. CDR3 length: 13 residues. CDR3 coding DNA: TGTGCCAGCAGTTTCTACAGGGGGCGCGAGCAGTACTTC. Translated, it gives CASSFYRGREQYF.

This sequence joins TRBV12-3 or TRBV12-4 and TRBJ1-6, with 10 bases fitting TRBD1. V lost 5 bases and J lost 10; bases outside the gene matches: 5. The CDR3 length is 14 residues. CDR3 nucleotide sequence: TGTGCCAGCAGTCCCGGGACAGGGGTCTCACCCCTCCACTTT. It translates to CASSPGTGVSPLHF.

V is TRBV29-1 and J is TRBJ2-1, with 9 positions matching TRBD1. V shed 4 bases, J shed 9 bases, and the junction held 10 bases outside the gene matches. CDR3 length equals 14 residues. Germline lookup yields CDR1 SQVTM and CDR2 ANQGSEA. In DNA form, the CDR3 reads TGCAGCGTTGCCCAGACAGGGGGTGGGGGTGAGCAGTTCTTC. Translating it yields CSVAQTGGGGEQFF.